Listed below are T cell receptor beta chains from one sample, sequenced in a study of cytomegalovirus exposure and HLA in healthy donors. Some clones are missing from TCRdb's copy, which holds only in-frame ones; the method was immunoSEQ multiplex PCR. The table lists about 190,000 clones, 70% to 80% of them singletons. Sequences were obtained from PBMCs. Receptors originate from a woman aged 25 to 39 in good health and CMV-seropositive. Both conserved end residues are part of each CDR3. Each record gives: J gene, D gene, clone size, V gene, CDR3 length, CDR3 protein, CDR3 DNA. A D gene is named only where the DNA matches it firmly. Not all rows give a size; the values are once, few, many and, for expanded clones, a class.

TRBJ1-2,.,.,TRBV5-4,15,CASSPGLLTNYGYTF,TGTGCCAGCAGCCCGGGACTCCTGACCAACTATGGCTACACCTTC
TRBJ2-7,TRBD1,.,TRBV4-1,16,CASSHGRDRETYEQYF,TGCGCCAGCAGCCACGGCCGGGACAGGGAGACCTACGAGCAGTACTTC
TRBJ2-7,.,.,TRBV19,14,CASSAGRSSYEQYF,TGTGCCAGTAGTGCGGGACGGAGCTCCTACGAGCAGTACTTC
TRBJ1-2,.,few,TRBV6-5,13,CASSYPGFGGYTF,TGTGCCAGCAGTTACCCAGGGTTCGGTGGCTACACCTTC
TRBJ2-1,TRBD2,once,TRBV27,15,CASSLSGSSYNEQFF,TGTGCCAGCAGCCTTAGCGGGAGCTCCTACAATGAGCAGTTCTTC
TRBJ1-4,.,.,TRBV28,13,CASSRDIHEKLFF,TGTGCCAGCAGCCGAGACATACACGAAAAACTGTTTTTT
TRBJ1-5,.,.,TRBV19,15,CASMGGQGAMSPQHF,TGTGCCAGTATGGGCGGACAAGGGGCTATGAGTCCCCAGCATTTT
TRBJ1-5,.,.,TRBV6-5,13,CASTLAKVQPQHF,TGTGCCAGCACACTAGCGAAGGTACAGCCCCAGCATTTT
TRBJ2-1,.,.,TRBV27,17,CASSRVRYPSSYNEQFF,TGTGCCAGCAGTCGAGTAAGGTACCCTAGCTCCTACAATGAGCAGTTCTTC
TRBJ2-5,TRBD2,.,TRBV18,14,CASSPSGGAETQYF,TGTGCCAGCTCACCCTCCGGGGGGGCGGAGACCCAGTACTTC
TRBJ1-6,TRBD1,.,TRBV7-4,17,CAFNFSDRGVVRSPLHF,TGTGCCTTCAATTTCTCGGACAGGGGCGTTGTGAGATCACCCCTCCACTTT
TRBJ2-2,.,.,TRBV12-5,13,CASGLSDTGELFF,TGTGCTAGTGGTCTCTCGGACACCGGGGAGCTGTTTTTT
TRBJ2-2,.,.,TRBV19,13,CASKEEPTGELFF,TGTGCCAGTAAAGAGGAGCCCACCGGGGAGCTGTTTTTT
TRBJ1-1,.,.,TRBV6-1,14,CASSDLRRETEAFF,TGTGCCAGCAGTGATTTGCGGCGGGAGACTGAAGCTTTCTTT
TRBJ2-5,.,.,TRBV7-9,14,CASSSGSYQETQYF,TGTGCCAGCAGCTCAGGGTCGTACCAAGAGACCCAGTACTTC
TRBJ2-7,.,.,TRBV5-5,14,CASSLFGRGYEQYF,TGTGCCAGCAGCTTGTTCGGCAGGGGCTACGAGCAGTACTTC
TRBJ2-1,TRBD1,.,TRBV9,14,CASSSGTVYNEQFF,TGTGCCAGCAGCTCCGGGACAGTTTACAATGAGCAGTTCTTC
TRBJ2-7,TRBD2,.,TRBV28,16,CASIGATSGVSYEQYF,TGTGCCAGCATTGGCGCGACTAGCGGGGTTTCCTACGAGCAGTACTTC
TRBJ2-7,.,.,TRBV5-1,13,CASSPGRSYEQYF,TGTGCCAGCAGCCCAGGTCGCTCCTACGAGCAGTACTTC
TRBJ2-5,TRBD1,.,TRBV7-7,15,CASSPRTGEQETQYF,TGTGCTAGCAGCCCCCGGACAGGGGAACAAGAGACCCAGTACTTC
TRBJ1-1,.,.,TRBV7-2,14,CASSPGHLNTEAFF,TGTGCCAGCAGCCCGGGACATCTGAACACTGAAGCTTTCTTT
TRBJ2-3,.,few,TRBV4-1,15,CASSQGLLLANTQYF,TGCGCCAGCAGCCAGGGGCTCCTCCTCGCTAATACGCAGTATTTT
TRBJ1-2,.,.,TRBV28,12,CGVTDSNYGYTF,TGTGGGGTGACAGACTCTAACTATGGCTACACCTTC
TRBJ1-3,.,.,TRBV6-5,13,CASSYREGNTIYF,TGTGCCAGCAGTTACAGGGAGGGAAACACCATATATTTT